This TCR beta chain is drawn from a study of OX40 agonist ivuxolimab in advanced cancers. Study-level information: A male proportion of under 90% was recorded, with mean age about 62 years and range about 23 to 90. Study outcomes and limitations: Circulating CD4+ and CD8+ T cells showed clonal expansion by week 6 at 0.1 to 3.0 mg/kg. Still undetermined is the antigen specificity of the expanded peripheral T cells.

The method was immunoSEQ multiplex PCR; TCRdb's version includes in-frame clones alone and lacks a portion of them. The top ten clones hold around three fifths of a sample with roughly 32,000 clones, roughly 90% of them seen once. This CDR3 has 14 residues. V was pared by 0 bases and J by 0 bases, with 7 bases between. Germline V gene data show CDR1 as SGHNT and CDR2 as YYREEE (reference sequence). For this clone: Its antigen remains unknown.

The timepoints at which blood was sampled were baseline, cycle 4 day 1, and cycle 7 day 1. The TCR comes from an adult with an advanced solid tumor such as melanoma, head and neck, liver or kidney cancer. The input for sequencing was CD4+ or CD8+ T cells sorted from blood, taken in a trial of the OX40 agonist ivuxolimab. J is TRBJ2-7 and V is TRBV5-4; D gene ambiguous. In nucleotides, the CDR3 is TGTGCCAGCAGCTTGGGTGGAAGCTCCTACGAGCAGTACTTC. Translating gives CASSLGGSSYEQYF. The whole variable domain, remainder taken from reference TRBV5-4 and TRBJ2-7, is ETGVTQSPTHLIKTRGQQVTLRCSSQSGHNTVSWYQQALGQGPQFIFQYYREEENGRGNFPPRFSGLQFPNYSSELNVNALELDDSALYLCASSLGGSSYEQYFGPGTRLTVT.